This TCR beta chain was recovered during a study of blood T cell repertoires in COVID-19 (dated by TCRdb to 2020 to 2022). About the full investigation: The collaborator samples originated in the United States, Italy and Spain and spanned the acute and convalescent phases of COVID-19. Samples were obtained from the ongoing ImmuneRACE study (first 160 participants) and from over 1,000 subjects provided by 6 global collaborators. The repertoires were released in a freely available public database intended as a resource for research on the immune response to SARS-CoV-2. The prospective study material was composed of cDNA or gDNA derived from T cells, B-cell-depleted T cells, or PBMCs. Where HLA class I and class II types were available, the types were taken from metadata supplied by the sample provider, not from assay-based typing. Deeply sampled blood TCRbeta repertoires from subjects exposed to, actively infected with, or recovered from COVID-19 were included in the dataset. The sample metadata nearly always contained a de-identified subject ID, COVID-19 status, age in years and sex. Here is what the overall study found, with its caveats: Clinical and demographic metadata were provided uncurated, with the amount varying by source and participant.

In the prospective study, participants were roughly 18 to 95 years old, resided in about two dozen geographic areas of the United States, and were enrolled through a virtual design. To assign participants to cohorts, the prospective study relied on clinical history that participants themselves reported in a screening survey and a study questionnaire. Exposed participants had been in contact with someone with a PCR-confirmed or clinician-diagnosed COVID-19 case within 2 weeks of study entry. In the prospective study, mobile phlebotomists collected whole blood, serum and a nasopharyngeal or oropharyngeal swab from each participant. Prospective study participants could optionally give additional blood draws and questionnaires over an approximately 2-month period. Before DNA extraction, prospective study blood samples were shipped either frozen or at room temperature. Comment on this clone: The target of this receptor is not known. No clone much larger than this one lies a single base away; base qualities are absent. The same CDR3 can be traced to other DNA sequences in this sample.

TCRbeta CDR3 regions were amplified from genomic DNA using the immunoSEQ Assay, a bias-controlled multiplex PCR. The paper's data handling went like this. Within the assay, amplification of reference gene primers was used to estimate how many nucleated cells each sample contained. To quantify the absolute abundance of each unique TCRbeta CDR3 rearrangement, sequence reads were collapsed and filtered. Productive Simpson clonality was computed per sample as the square root of Simpson's diversity index over productive rearrangements. Sourced from immuneACCESS, this table was stored by TCRdb with only in-frame sequences that have V and J called. A share of the clones is absent; for the studies checked, an unresolved V gene accounts for under half, and the remainder has no known explanation. V and J calls and clone size follow that table, whereas D and trimming were derived from the DNA. This sample has a few hundred thousand clones in its table, and roughly nine tenths of those were observed once. The top ten constitute just over 0.85% of the sample.

The CDR3 sequence holds 14 residues, the cysteine and phenylalanine included. Kept here is only the CDR3 DNA, which spans 42 bases and is read in frame from base 1. Trimming removed 0 bases from V and 7 bases from J, leaving 11 bases between the germline ends. The germline V gene provides CDR1 SGHRS and CDR2 YFSETQ. The sequence was collected from a woman in her thirties or forties who had been exposed to COVID-19. The sample was PBMCs or T cells enriched from blood (not recorded which). The sequence links TRBV5-1 to TRBJ1-5; TRBD1 is a possible D gene, resting on 6 matching bases. The DNA reads as follows: TGCGCCAGCAGCTTGGAAGGGGGTACCCAGCCCCAGCATTTT. Translated, it gives CASSLEGGTQPQHF.